These 2 T cell receptor beta chains originate from one sample sequenced in a study of T cells in women clearing cervical HPV infection. Libraries were prepared by immunoSEQ multiplex PCR; TCRdb keeps only in-frame clonotypes and omits some of them. This sample's table reports tens of thousands of clones. The sample consisted of blood buffy coat. These receptors were taken from a woman aged 18 to 69 with a cervical HPV16 infection that either progressed to CIN3+ or cleared (not recorded which).

As regards this clone: The CDR3 goes on 3 residues after the read ends, and that part is filled in from the germline J gene. The gene calls are TRBV19 and TRBJ2-5; 11 nucleotides align to TRBD2. V gave up 4 bases and J gave up 7 bases; unmatched junction bases: 8. The CDR3 totals 15 residues. Germline V gene sequence: CDR1 LNHDA, CDR2 SQIVND (reference sequence). The CDR3 here is CASSNSGRGGATQYF. The DNA read from the CDR3 is TGTGCCAGTAGTAATAGCGGGAGGGGGGGGGCGACC.

For this clone: The sequence runs out 3 residues before the end of the CDR3; the remainder is reconstructed from the germline J gene. The chain links TRBV19 to TRBJ1-5, with a tentative D call TRBD1 (6 bases). The CDR3 totals 15 residues. Germline loops: CDR1 LNHDA, CDR2 SQIVND (reference sequence). Trimming left V 6 bases short and J 3 bases short, with 15 bases between. The CDR3 sequence: CASSPGQLYNQPQHF. The sequenced CDR3 bases are TGTGCCAGTAGCCCCGGACAGCTTTACAATCAGCCC.